Below, one T cell receptor (beta chain) is given with its context. These data come from a study of Ad26.COV2.S vaccination and SARS-CoV-2 variants. Clones were sequenced by immunoSEQ multiplex PCR, and TCRdb holds only the in-frame ones, with some missing. The sample lists about 350,000 clones; around 89% were seen once. Treatment defined: 15 to 20 received Ad26.COV2.S at low or high dose, single or two shots; 5 received placebo; per-sample allocation not given. Collection of samples fell on day 63 after the first vaccine or placebo injection. Germline V gene sequence: CDR1 SGDLS, CDR2 YYNGEE. The length of the CDR3 is 15 residues. The ends were cut back, 4 bases at V and 5 bases at J, with 16 bases in the middle.

Here the sequenced sample was peripheral blood, taken in a trial of Ad26.COV2.S vaccine versus placebo. This receptor was taken from a person between 18 and 59 years old who received the Ad26.COV2.S COVID-19 vaccine or a placebo. The J gene is TRBJ1-5, the V gene TRBV9, with D perhaps TRBD1 (5 bases). As DNA, the CDR3 is TGTGCCAGCAGCTACGGGACCGGAGCAGATCAGCCCCAGCATTTT. It specifies CASSYGTGADQPQHF.